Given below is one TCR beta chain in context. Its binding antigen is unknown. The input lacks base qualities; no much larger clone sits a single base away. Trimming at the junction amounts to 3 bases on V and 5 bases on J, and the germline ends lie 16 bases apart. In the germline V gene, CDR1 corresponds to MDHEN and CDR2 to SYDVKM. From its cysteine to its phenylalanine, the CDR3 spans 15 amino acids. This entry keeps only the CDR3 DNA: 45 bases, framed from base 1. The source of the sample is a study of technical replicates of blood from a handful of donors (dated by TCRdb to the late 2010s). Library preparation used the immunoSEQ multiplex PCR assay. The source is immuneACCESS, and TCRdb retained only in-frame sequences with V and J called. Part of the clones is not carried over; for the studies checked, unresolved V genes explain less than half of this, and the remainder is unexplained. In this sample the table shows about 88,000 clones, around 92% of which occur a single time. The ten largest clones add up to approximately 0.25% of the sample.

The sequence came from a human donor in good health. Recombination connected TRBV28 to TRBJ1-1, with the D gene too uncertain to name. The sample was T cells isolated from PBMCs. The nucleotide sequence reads TGTGCCAGCAGTTTGAGACTCACACGTGCAACTGAAGCTTTCTTT. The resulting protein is CASSLRLTRATEAFF.